Described below is a single TCR beta chain sequence and its context. Following RNA extraction, reverse transcription yielded cDNA that acted as the sequencing template. Sequenced by immunoSEQ multiplex PCR; TCRdb stores in-frame clones only, minus some. The sample holds some 180,000 clones, just over 55% seen once. The record originates from a study of CD8+ T cells in alopecia areata. Germline V gives CDR1 MGHRA, CDR2 YSYEKL. The CDR3 contains 15 residues. V shed 2 bases and J shed 5 bases, with 14 bases lying between them. Cell sorting on a FACSAria was used to separate CD4+ and CD8+ T cells from the PBMCs.

The chain couples TRBV4-1 to TRBJ2-3; D is perhaps TRBD2 (5 bases). The clonotype originates from a human donor in good health. What was sequenced was CD8+ T cells sorted from blood. CDR3 sequence (DNA): TGCGCCAGCAGCCAAAAGTCTAGCACGAAAGATACGCAGTATTTT. Its protein product is CASSQKSSTKDTQYF.